This T cell receptor (beta chain) stems from a study of T cells in Graves' hyperthyroidism and ophthalmopathy (dated by TCRdb to about 2019). Background for the entire study: Peripheral blood was collected at initial diagnosis, before any treatment. To identify distinguishing TCR V-J signatures, a discovery cohort of 100 patients was used, comprising 40 to 45 with Graves' ophthalmopathy and some 60 with stable Graves' hyperthyroidism. Prospective prediction of ophthalmopathy was tested in an independent validation cohort consisting of roughly 20 hyperthyroidism patients and 17 patients who later progressed to ophthalmopathy. The study also compared thyroid tissue and blood T-cell repertoires from more than 5 Graves' hyperthyroidism patients. Following sampling, methimazole starting at 30 mg daily was given to hyperthyroidism patients, and high-dose intravenous methylprednisolone was given to ophthalmopathy patients. For training and testing, the 100 or so patients in the discovery cohort were randomly divided in a 7:3 ratio. According to the paper, TCR Vbeta CDR3 sequencing was carried out on around 140 peripheral blood samples, which came from over 40 ophthalmopathy, some 73 hyperthyroidism and roughly 17 progressor patients. The full study reports these points: Sample size was not statistically predetermined, and investigators were not blinded to group allocation. During validation, the model predicted progression to ophthalmopathy a median of roughly 7.1 months ahead of onset, with around 71% sensitivity and 72% to 80% specificity. A 13 V-J signature model separated ophthalmopathy from stable hyperthyroidism, with roughly 88% sensitivity and 81.08% specificity in cross-validation and 80%/75% in testing. Most expanded thyroid clonotypes (frequency above 0.001) were also found in blood, which suggests that blood repertoires may mirror thyroid immune responses.

In the ophthalmopathy patients, disease was moderately to severely active, with a Clinical Activity Score of 3 or more, a NOSPECS grade of 4 or more, and a duration of less than 3 months. Exclusion was applied to patients with uncontrolled infections, other autoimmune diseases, pregnancy or lactation. Diagnoses were based on clinical symptoms, serum thyroxine and TRAb, thyroid ultrasound and orbital computed tomography. PBMCs were isolated from about 10 ml of fresh peripheral blood by Ficoll-Paque density gradient centrifugation. Total RNA was extracted using Trizol reagent, and RNA quality was assessed on an Agilent 2100 Bioanalyzer. Concerning this clonotype: The target of this receptor is not known. No much larger clonotype is one base removed from it; base qualities were not supplied.

TCR beta CDR3 regions were amplified from RNA transcripts. The TCR CDR3 was subjected to a first round of RT-PCR using the HTBI primer set and the Qiagen OneStep RT-PCR kit. The libraries were constructed in a second round of multiplex PCR and then size-selected and purified. Paired-end sequencing of the libraries was performed with 100 bp reads on an Illumina HiSeq2000. Under the source paper's analysis protocol: SOAPnuke was used to process the raw data, with reads discarded if the reads contained adapters or uncalled bases, had a mean Phred below 15, or lacked an exact constant-primer or identifier match. COPE v1.2.5 was used to merge the high-quality paired reads, and each unique nucleotide sequence was defined as a clonotype. MiTCR v1.1 was used to align the clonotypes against IMGT TRBV, TRBD and TRBJ reference segments. The analysis was restricted to V-J combinations with a frequency above 0.0001, which together covered about 99% of the repertoires. The TCS score was defined as F50 (clonal expansion) divided by E x V (chaos), with BLOSUM62-based TCRdist calculated between CDR3 peptides within each V-J. Welch's t-statistics and random forest reduced 514 V-J features to 13, which were used in a naive Bayes classifier (R e1071). The public reads were quality trimmed at Q25 with fastp and then assembled into clones with MiXCR by TCRdb, keeping productive beta chains. Rows are combined by CDR3 protein, so each entry shows the most common genes and DNA. These V and J calls are TCRdb output, not the study's own analysis. This sample comprises roughly 650,000 distinct CDR3 sequences, approximately 15% of them detected only once. The ten largest clones take up 3% to 4% of the sample.

The sequenced sample consisted of blood. This receptor was identified in a woman in her forties with Graves' ophthalmopathy.

CDR3 region: CASSPDNYQETQYF. The nucleotides read TGTGCCAGCAGCCCCGACAACTACCAAGAGACCCAGTACTTC. This chain joins TRBV7-9 to TRBJ2-5, with the D gene too uncertain to name. Trimming at the junction amounts to 5 bases on V and 0 bases on J, and the germline ends lie 10 bases apart. CDR1 and CDR2 were assigned from the germline V gene (reference sequence) as SEHNR and FQNEAQ. The CDR3, from cysteine to phenylalanine, totals 14 residues. Only the CDR3 portion is preserved as DNA: 42 bases, with reading frame beginning at the first base.